This T cell receptor (beta chain) was identified during a study of blood T cell repertoires in COVID-19. Sequencing was performed with immunoSEQ multiplex PCR; in TCRdb, only in-frame clones are kept and a portion is missing. This sample has about 180,000 clones, with around 87% found just once. CDR1 GTSNPN and CDR2 SVGIG come from the germline V gene (reference sequence). CDR3 size: 17 residues. V lost 4 bases and J 0 bases, leaving 22 bases between the germline ends. The genes are TRBV30 and TRBJ2-7; possibly TRBD1 for D (5 bases). The clonotype originates from a man in his forties with active or convalescent COVID-19. Sample: peripheral blood. CDR3 DNA: TGTGCCTGGACAGGGATCGGGTATCGAGAAAGCTCCTACGAGCAGTACTTC. Translating gives CAWTGIGYRESSYEQYF.